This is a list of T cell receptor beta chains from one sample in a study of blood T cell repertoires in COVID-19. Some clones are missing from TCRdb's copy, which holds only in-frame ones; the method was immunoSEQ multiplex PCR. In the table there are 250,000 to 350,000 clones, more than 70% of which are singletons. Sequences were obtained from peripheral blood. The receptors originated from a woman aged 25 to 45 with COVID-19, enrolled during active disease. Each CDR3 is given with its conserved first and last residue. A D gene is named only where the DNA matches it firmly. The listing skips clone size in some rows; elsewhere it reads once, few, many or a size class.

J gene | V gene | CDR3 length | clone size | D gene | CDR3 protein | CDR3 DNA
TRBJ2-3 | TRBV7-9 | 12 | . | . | CASSLLTDTQYF | TGTGCCAGCAGCCTACTAACAGATACGCAGTATTTT
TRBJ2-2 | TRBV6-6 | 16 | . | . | CASSQLAPPNTGELFF | TGTGCCAGCAGCCAACTAGCACCTCCGAACACCGGGGAGCTGTTTTTT
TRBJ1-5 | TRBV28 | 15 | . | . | CASSWHRGSNQPQHF | TGTGCCAGCAGTTGGCACCGGGGGAGCAATCAGCCCCAGCATTTT
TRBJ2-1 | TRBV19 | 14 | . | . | CATKDRSSYNEQFF | TGTGCCACCAAAGACAGAAGCTCCTACAATGAGCAGTTCTTC
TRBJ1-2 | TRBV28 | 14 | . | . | CASNVGPTHYGYTF | TGTGCCAGCAATGTCGGTCCAACCCACTATGGCTACACCTTC
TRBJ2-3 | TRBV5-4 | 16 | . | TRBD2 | CASSLDLGLAGDTQYF | TGTGCCAGCAGCTTGGATTTAGGGCTAGCGGGGGATACGCAGTATTTT
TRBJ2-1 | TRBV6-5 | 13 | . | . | CASSYSAGNEQFF | TGTGCCAGCAGTTACTCGGCCGGGAATGAGCAGTTCTTC
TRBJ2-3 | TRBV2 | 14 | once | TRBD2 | CAILAGGGTDTQYF | TGTGCCATCTTAGCGGGAGGGGGGACAGATACGCAGTATTTT
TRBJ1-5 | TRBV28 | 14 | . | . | CASSRGLGEQPQHF | TGTGCCAGCAGTCGGGGTCTCGGGGAGCAGCCCCAGCATTTT
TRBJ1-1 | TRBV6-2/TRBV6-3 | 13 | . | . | CASSYTQYTEAFF | TGTGCCAGCAGTTACACCCAGTACACTGAAGCTTTCTTT
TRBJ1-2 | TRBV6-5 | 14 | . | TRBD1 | CATLQTGGGYGYTF | TGTGCCACCTTACAAACAGGGGGCGGCTATGGCTACACCTTC
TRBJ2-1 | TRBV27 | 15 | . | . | CASSLDGAPLGEQFF | TGTGCCAGCAGTTTAGATGGGGCTCCCCTGGGGGAGCAGTTCTTC
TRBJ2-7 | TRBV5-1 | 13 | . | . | CASSPREAYEQYF | TGCGCCAGCAGCCCCAGGGAGGCCTACGAGCAGTACTTC
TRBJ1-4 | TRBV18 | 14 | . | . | CASSGQVVNEKLFF | TGTGCCAGCTCGGGACAAGTAGTCAATGAAAAACTGTTTTTT
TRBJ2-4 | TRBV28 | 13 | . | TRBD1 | CASYSQGVNIQYF | TGTGCCAGCTACTCCCAGGGGGTAAACATTCAGTACTTC
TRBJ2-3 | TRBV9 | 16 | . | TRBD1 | CASSPRQGTLFDTQYF | TGTGCCAGCAGCCCCCGACAGGGGACCCTTTTTGATACGCAGTATTTT
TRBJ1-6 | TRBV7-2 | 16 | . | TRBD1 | CASSSPGTGYNSPLHF | TGTGCCAGCAGCTCGCCCGGGACAGGGTATAATTCACCCCTCCACTTT
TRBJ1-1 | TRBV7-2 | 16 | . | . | CASSPRGTLLNTEAFF | TGTGCCAGCAGCCCTAGGGGGACACTTCTGAACACTGAAGCTTTCTTT
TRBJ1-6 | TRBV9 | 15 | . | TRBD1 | CASSQSGQHNSPLHF | TGTGCCAGCAGCCAGTCGGGACAGCATAATTCACCCCTCCACTTT
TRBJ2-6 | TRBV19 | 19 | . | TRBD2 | CASSILNKRELAGANVLTF | TGTGCCAGTAGTATCCTGAATAAGCGGGAGCTGGCTGGGGCCAACGTCCTGACTTTC
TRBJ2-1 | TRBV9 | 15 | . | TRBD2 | CASSLGGLAANEQFF | TGTGCCAGCAGCCTAGGGGGACTAGCGGCTAATGAGCAGTTCTTC
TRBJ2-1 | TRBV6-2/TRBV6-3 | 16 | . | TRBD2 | CASSYPLAGGSNEQFF | TGTGCCAGCAGTTACCCACTAGCGGGAGGGAGCAATGAGCAGTTCTTC
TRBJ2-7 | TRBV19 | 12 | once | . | CASAQGSYEQYF | TGTGCCAGTGCACAGGGTTCCTACGAGCAGTACTTC
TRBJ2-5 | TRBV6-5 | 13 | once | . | CASSRAAQETQYF | TGTGCCAGCAGCCGAGCCGCCCAAGAGACCCAGTACTTC
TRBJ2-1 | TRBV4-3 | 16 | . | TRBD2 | CASSQGASGDNNEQFF | TGCGCCAGCAGCCAAGGGGCTAGCGGGGATAACAATGAGCAGTTCTTC
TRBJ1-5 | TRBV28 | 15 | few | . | CASSLYPPSGYPQHF | TGTGCCAGCAGTTTATACCCACCGTCAGGGTATCCCCAGCATTTT
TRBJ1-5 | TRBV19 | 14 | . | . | CATAPYGGDQPQHF | TGTGCCACCGCTCCTTATGGGGGGGATCAGCCCCAGCATTTT
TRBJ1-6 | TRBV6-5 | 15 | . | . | CASSLRVGEVSPLHF | TGTGCCAGCAGTCTCCGAGTAGGGGAGGTTTCACCCCTCCACTTT
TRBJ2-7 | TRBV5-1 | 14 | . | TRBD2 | CASSWGSGSYEQYF | TGCGCCAGCAGCTGGGGTAGCGGGAGCTACGAGCAGTACTTC
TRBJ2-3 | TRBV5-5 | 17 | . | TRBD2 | CASSSDASSGGTDTQYF | TGTGCCAGCAGCTCCGACGCCTCTAGCGGGGGCACAGATACGCAGTATTTT
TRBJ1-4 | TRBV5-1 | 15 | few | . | CASSLASATNEKLFF | TGCGCCAGCAGCTTGGCCTCGGCAACTAATGAAAAACTGTTTTTT
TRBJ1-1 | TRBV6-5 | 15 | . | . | CASIPPLGGYAEAFF | TGTGCCAGCATTCCCCCCCTGGGGGGATACGCTGAAGCTTTCTTT
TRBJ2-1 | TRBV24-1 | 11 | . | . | CATSGRDEQFF | TGTGCCACCAGTGGCAGGGATGAGCAGTTCTTC
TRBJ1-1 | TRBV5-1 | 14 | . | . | CASSLQGMNTEAFF | TGCGCCAGCAGCCTACAGGGTATGAACACTGAAGCTTTCTTT
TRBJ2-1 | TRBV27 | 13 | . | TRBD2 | CASGISGRNEQFF | TGTGCCAGCGGCATCAGCGGGAGAAATGAGCAGTTCTTC
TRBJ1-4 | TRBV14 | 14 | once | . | CASSRGALNEKLFF | TGTGCCAGCAGCCGCGGGGCACTCAATGAAAAACTGTTTTTT
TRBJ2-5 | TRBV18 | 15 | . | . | CASSSVNLARETQYF | TGTGCCAGCTCATCAGTAAACCTAGCGAGGGAGACCCAGTACTTC
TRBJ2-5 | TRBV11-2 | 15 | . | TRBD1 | CASSILHRGQETQYF | TGTGCCAGCAGCATCCTCCACAGGGGCCAAGAGACCCAGTACTTC
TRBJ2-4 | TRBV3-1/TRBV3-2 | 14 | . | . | CASSLALQGNIQYF | TGTGCCAGCAGCCTGGCATTACAGGGAAACATTCAGTACTTC
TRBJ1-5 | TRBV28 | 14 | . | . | CASRKTGSNQPQHF | TGTGCCAGCAGGAAAACAGGGAGCAATCAGCCCCAGCATTTT
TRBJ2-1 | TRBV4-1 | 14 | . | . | CASSQEAFNAGWFF | TGCGCCAGCAGCCAAGAAGCCTTTAACGCCGGTTGGTTCTTC
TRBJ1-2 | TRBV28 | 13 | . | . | CASSPGVDYGYTF | TGTGCCAGCAGCCCAGGTGTTGACTATGGCTACACCTTC
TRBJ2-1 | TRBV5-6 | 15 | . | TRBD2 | CASSLGLAPYNEQFF | TGTGCCAGCAGCTTGGGACTAGCGCCGTACAATGAGCAGTTCTTC
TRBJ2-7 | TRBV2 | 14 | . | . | CASTRTPSSYEQYF | TGTGCCAGCACCCGGACTCCCAGCTCCTACGAGCAGTACTTC
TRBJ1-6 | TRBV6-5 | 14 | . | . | CASSPGGANSPLHF | TGTGCCAGCAGCCCGGGAGGGGCAAATTCACCCCTCCACTTT
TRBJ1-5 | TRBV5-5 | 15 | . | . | CASSLRPGGNQPQHF | TGTGCCAGCAGCTTGAGGCCAGGGGGCAATCAGCCCCAGCATTTT
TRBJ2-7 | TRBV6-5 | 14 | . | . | CASSRGHQGYEQYF | TGTGCCAGCAGTCGAGGTCATCAGGGCTACGAGCAGTACTTC
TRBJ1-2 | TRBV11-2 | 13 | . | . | CASSPTVASGYTF | TGTGCCAGCAGCCCGACCGTAGCCTCTGGCTACACCTTC
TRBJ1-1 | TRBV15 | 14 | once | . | CATSRALRATEAFF | TGTGCCACCAGCAGAGCCTTGAGGGCCACTGAAGCTTTCTTT
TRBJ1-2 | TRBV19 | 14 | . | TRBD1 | CASRGAGGNYGYTF | TGTGCCAGTAGGGGGGCAGGGGGCAACTATGGCTACACCTTC
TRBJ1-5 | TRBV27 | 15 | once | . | CASSSGQLSNQPQHF | TGTGCCAGCAGCTCTGGACAGCTTAGCAATCAGCCCCAGCATTTT
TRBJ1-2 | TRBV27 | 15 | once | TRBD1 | CASSLAGTGMYGYTF | TGTGCCAGCAGCCTCGCCGGGACAGGGATGTATGGCTACACCTTC
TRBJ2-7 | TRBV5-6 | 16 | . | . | CASSLYSAGYSYEQYF | TGTGCCAGCAGCTTGTACTCGGCGGGGTACTCCTACGAGCAGTACTTC
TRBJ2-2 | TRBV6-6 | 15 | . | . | CATNRGRGRTGELFF | TGTGCCACCAATCGGGGGCGGGGGAGGACCGGGGAGCTGTTTTTT
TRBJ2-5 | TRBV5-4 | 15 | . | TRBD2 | CASSPLSGRSETQYF | TGTGCCAGCAGCCCCCTTAGCGGGAGGAGCGAGACCCAGTACTTC
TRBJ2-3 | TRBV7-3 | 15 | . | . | CASSLARDYTDTQYF | TGTGCCAGCAGCTTAGCGCGTGATTACACAGATACGCAGTATTTT